A single sample gave rise to the 17 T cell receptor beta chains below, sequenced in a study of PD-1 blockade in mismatch repair-deficient tumors (dated by TCRdb to about 2017). The library was built by means of the immunoSEQ multiplex PCR assay. TCRdb stores this immuneACCESS table with in-frame sequences only. Part of the clones is absent; in the studies checked, under half of the shortfall reflects unresolved V genes, and no reason is known for the rest. Recorded for this sample are more than 90,000 clones; around 80% of them occurred a single time. Jointly, the top ten make up about 4.5% of the sample. Sequenced here: peripheral blood, sampled roughly 60 weeks after starting pembrolizumab. The receptors were gathered from an adult with mismatch repair-deficient cancer.

The CDR3 loop is CASSLERHSYEQYF. In DNA form, the CDR3 reads TGCGCCAGCAGCTTGGAACGGCACTCCTACGAGCAGTACTTC. The V and J genes are TRBV5-1 and TRBJ2-7; unclear D gene. This CDR3 is built from 14 residues. CDR1 is SGHRS, CDR2 YFSETQ, per germline. Trimming pared 0 bases from V and 0 bases from J, leaving 7 bases between.

This clone was seen more than once but under ten times. The chain is built from TRBV6-5 and TRBJ2-3; 8 nucleotides agree with TRBD1. V lost 2 bases to trimming and J lost 0 bases; unmatched junction nucleotides: 1. The CDR3 runs to 15 residues. Germline-derived CDR1 and CDR2 are MNHEY and SVGAGI. CDR3 loop: CASSYRDRSTDTQYF. CDR3 DNA sequence: TGTGCCAGCAGTTACCGGGACAGGAGCACAGATACGCAGTATTTT.

The chain carries TRBV7-3 and TRBJ2-7, with 10 bases aligning to TRBD2. This CDR3 has 15 residues. Germline assignment: CDR1 SGHTA and CDR2 FQGTGA. V gave up 4 bases and J gave up 1 base; unmatched junction bases: 4. CDR3 DNA sequence: TGTGCCAGCAGCTACTCTAGCGGGAGTTCCTACGAGCAGTACTTC. This translates into CASSYSSGSSYEQYF.

The chain carries TRBV18 and TRBJ2-1, with D perhaps matching TRBD2 (6 bases). This CDR3 is 17 amino acids long. Deletions cut 5 bases from V and 0 bases from J, with 17 bases between. Germline values: CDR1 KGHSH, CDR2 LQKENI. The CDR3: CASSSTLAVSSYNEQFF. CDR3 nucleotide sequence: TGTGCCAGCTCATCGACTTTAGCGGTAAGCTCCTACAATGAGCAGTTCTTC.

The chain carries TRBV15 and TRBJ2-7, with 10 bases matching TRBD1. Unmatched junction bases numbered 5, after V lost 4 bases and J lost 5 bases. CDR1 and CDR2 from the germline V gene are LNHNV and YYDKDF (reference sequence). The CDR3 has 14 amino acids. This CDR3 is CATSILTGGDEQYF. The CDR3 nucleotides are TGTGCCACCAGCATTTTGACAGGGGGCGACGAGCAGTACTTC.

Note on this clone: Because the CDR3's place on the DNA is in doubt, the DNA is left out and the CDR3 is given as listed by TCRdb. The chain carries TRBV30 and TRBJ1-2; the table's D gene call, TRBD1, was not cross checked with the DNA. The CDR3 is 12 residues long, ends included. Germline lookup yields CDR1 GTSNPN and CDR2 SVGIG (reference sequence). The CDR3 region is CAWGTGTGDHYF.

Worth noting for this clone: The junction and the germline gene differ at one end; a read error may be behind it. The rearrangement joins TRBV10-3 to TRBJ2-7; 12 bases align to TRBD1. The CDR3 spans 15 residues. The V gene's germline CDR1 is ENHRY and CDR2 SYGVKD. CDR3 nucleotide sequence: TGTGCCATCAGTATGGGACAGGGGGCCTCCCACGAGCAGTACTTC. Translated, it gives CAISMGQGASHEQYF.

V and J are TRBV5-8 and TRBJ2-2; 9 nucleotides align to TRBD1. CDR3 size: 20 residues. Germline V gene data show CDR1 as SGHTS and CDR2 as YDEGEE. V was clipped by 4 bases and J by 0 bases; unmatched bases: 16. CDR3 DNA sequence: TGTGCCAGCAGCGGAATTCGGGACAGGGCCCTTCCTTCGAACACCGGGGAGCTGTTTTTT. Amino acids: CASSGIRDRALPSNTGELFF.

The chain is built from TRBV27 and TRBJ1-1; D possibly corresponds to TRBD1 (5 bases). The CDR3 totals 14 residues. V gave up 4 bases and J gave up 0 bases, with 9 bases separating them. Per germline, CDR1 MNHEY and CDR2 SMNVEV (reference sequence). The CDR3 nucleotides read TGTGCCAGCAGTTCGGGACTCCTGAACACTGAAGCTTTCTTT. Its translation is CASSSGLLNTEAFF.

The J gene is TRBJ1-1, the V gene TRBV5-1; no reliable D call. Germline V gives CDR1 SGHRS, CDR2 YFSETQ. The V and J ends lost 2 bases and 5 bases respectively, with 13 bases between them. This CDR3 comprises 14 residues. CDR3 in DNA: TGCGCCAGCAGCTTCCGGCGCGTTGGGACTGAAGCTTTCTTT. Protein: CASSFRRVGTEAFF.

The rearrangement links TRBV5-1 to TRBJ2-2, with D perhaps being TRBD1 or TRBD2 (5 bases each). With 4 bases removed from V and 2 bases from J, the gap between germline ends came to 15 bases. This CDR3 is 16 amino acids long. Germline-derived CDR1 and CDR2 are SGHRS and YFSETQ. The chain's CDR3 is CASSLTGTANTGELFF. CDR3 sequence (DNA): TGCGCCAGCAGCCTGACTGGGACGGCAAACACCGGGGAGCTGTTTTTT.

The chain employs TRBV5-6 and TRBJ1-5; the D is unclear. The CDR3 runs 17 residues. The V gene's germline CDR1 is SGHDT and CDR2 YYEEEE. Trimming removed 3 bases at V and 2 bases at J, with 18 bases between. Here the CDR3 DNA reads TGTGCCAGCAGCTCCTTAACACCAGGTCAGGGCAATCAGCCCCAGCATTTT. It codes for CASSSLTPGQGNQPQHF.

The rearrangement uses TRBV19 and TRBJ2-1, with D perhaps given as TRBD1 or TRBD2 (7 bases each). Trimming pared 5 bases from V and 6 bases from J, leaving 17 bases between. The CDR3 sequence is 15 residues long. Germline V gene sequence: CDR1 LNHDA, CDR2 SQIVND (reference sequence). The CDR3 sequence: CASSQGGTSLNEQFF. The CDR3 nucleotides are TGTGCCAGTAGTCAGGGGGGGACTTCACTCAATGAGCAGTTCTTC.

CDR3 in DNA: TGTGCCTGGATCCCCCAGGGGGTGTACGAGCAGTACTTC. Translating gives CAWIPQGVYEQYF. The gene calls are TRBV30 and TRBJ2-7; 7 bases align to TRBD1. The CDR3 is 13 amino acids. V trimming: 4 bases; J trimming: 4 bases; junction bases outside the gene matches: 7. CDR1 is GTSNPN, CDR2 SVGIG, per germline (reference sequence).

The rearrangement uses TRBV7-9 and TRBJ1-5, with D perhaps matching TRBD1 (5 bases). Germline V gene lookup returns CDR1 SEHNR and CDR2 FQNEAQ (reference sequence). This CDR3 contains 13 residues. Trimming took 5 bases from V and 5 from J, leaving 10 bases between them. This chain's CDR3 is CASSPGGDQPQHF. CDR3 nucleotide sequence: TGTGCCAGCAGCCCTGGGGGGGATCAGCCCCAGCATTTT.

This chain connects TRBV18 to TRBJ2-1; the match to TRBD2 covers 8 bases. V was pared by 0 bases and J by 6 bases, with 1 base of the junction left unmatched. This CDR3 has 14 residues. Germline V gene lookup returns CDR1 KGHSH and CDR2 LQKENI. The CDR3 spells CASSPPLAGNEQFF. CDR3 nucleotides: TGTGCCAGCTCACCACCCCTAGCGGGCAATGAGCAGTTCTTC.

The gene calls are TRBV9 and TRBJ2-5; 10 nucleotides agree with TRBD1. The CDR3 totals 18 residues. V was clipped by 3 bases and J by 1 base; unmatched bases: 12. The V gene's germline CDR1 is SGDLS and CDR2 YYNGEE. CDR3 in DNA: TGTGCCAGCAGCGCCGGACTGTACCGGGACAGGGGCCAAGAGACCCAGTACTTC. It is translated as CASSAGLYRDRGQETQYF.